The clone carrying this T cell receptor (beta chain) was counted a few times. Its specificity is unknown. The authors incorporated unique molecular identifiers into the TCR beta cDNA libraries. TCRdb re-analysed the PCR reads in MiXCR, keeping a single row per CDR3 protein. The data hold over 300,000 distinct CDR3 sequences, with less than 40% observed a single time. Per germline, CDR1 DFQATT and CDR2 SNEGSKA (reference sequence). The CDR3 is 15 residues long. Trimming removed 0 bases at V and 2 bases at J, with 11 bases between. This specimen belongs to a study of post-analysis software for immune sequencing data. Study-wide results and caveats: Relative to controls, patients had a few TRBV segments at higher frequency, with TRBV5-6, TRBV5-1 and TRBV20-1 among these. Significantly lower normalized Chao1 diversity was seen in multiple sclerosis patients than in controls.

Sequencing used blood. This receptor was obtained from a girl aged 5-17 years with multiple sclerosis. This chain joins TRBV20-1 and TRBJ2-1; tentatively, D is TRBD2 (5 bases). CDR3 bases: TGCAGTGCTAGAGAGTCGGGATTCACCTACAATGAGCAGTTCTTC. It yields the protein CSARESGFTYNEQFF.